This T cell receptor (beta chain) was sequenced in a study of blood T cell repertoires in COVID-19 (dated by TCRdb to the early 2020s). With regard to the full study: Samples covering the acute and convalescent phases of COVID-19 were provided by collaborators in the United States, Italy and Spain. The prospective study material was composed of cDNA or gDNA derived from T cells, B-cell-depleted T cells, or PBMCs. Deeply sampled blood TCRbeta repertoires from subjects exposed to, actively infected with, or recovered from COVID-19 were included in the dataset. The repertoires were released in a freely available public database meant as a resource for research on the immune response to SARS-CoV-2. Samples came from the ongoing ImmuneRACE study (first 160 participants) plus 1,254 subjects from 6 global collaborators. The sample metadata nearly always contained a de-identified subject ID, COVID-19 status, age in years and sex. Where HLA class I and class II types were available, the types were taken from metadata supplied by the sample provider, not from assay-based typing.

Collaborating institutions collected whole blood in K2EDTA tubes following their own protocols. For TCRbeta analysis, collaborators shipped samples in one of three forms: frozen whole blood, isolated PBMCs, or DNA extracted from either of those sample types. The immunoSEQ Assay, a bias-controlled multiplex PCR, was used to amplify TCRbeta CDR3 regions from genomic DNA. Regarding the original processing steps: Within the assay, amplification of reference gene primers was used to estimate how many nucleated cells each sample contained. To quantify the absolute abundance of each unique TCRbeta CDR3 rearrangement, sequence reads were collapsed and filtered. For each sample, productive Simpson clonality was calculated as the square root of Simpson's diversity index across productive rearrangements. TCRdb obtained this table from immuneACCESS and retained in-frame rearrangements with V and J assigned. These tables miss some clones; where compared with another copy, unresolved V genes account for less than half of the shortfall, and the remainder is unexplained. V and J calls and clone size are given by that table; D and trimming were obtained from the DNA. The sample contains approximately 65,000 clones, 86% of them found a single time. The ten largest account for 0.9% to 1.5% of the sample.

In its sample, this clone was seen once. It has no known antigen specificity. No base quality values were provided; no much bigger clone lies one nucleotide off. Points the paper makes about the study in general: The amount of clinical and demographic metadata varied by source and participant and was provided uncurated.

Spanning cysteine to phenylalanine, the CDR3 consists of 13 amino acids. Only CDR3 DNA remains: 39 bases, in frame from the first base. Trimming removed 3 bases from V and 6 bases from J, leaving 12 bases between the germline ends. The source is a man in his forties with acute or convalescent COVID-19. Recombination joined TRBV12-3 or TRBV12-4 with TRBJ2-7; confidence is insufficient to name the D gene. The specimen was peripheral blood. The CDR3 region has the sequence CASSLTQSGEQYF. The DNA sequence is as follows: TGTGCCAGCAGTTTGACGCAGTCAGGCGAGCAGTACTTC.